This T cell receptor (beta chain) came from a study of graft-versus-host responses after intestinal transplantation (dated by TCRdb to 2020 to 2022). With regard to the full study: Multivisceral, liver-intestinal, or isolated intestinal transplants were received by the recipients. Every recipient was given anti-thymocyte globulin induction, followed by about three years of maintenance tacrolimus and steroids. After intestinal transplantation, graft-versus-host and host-versus-graft alloreactive T cell clones were followed in the graft, circulation and bone marrow using bulk TCR-beta CDR3 sequencing. To identify alloreactive clones, pre-transplant mixed lymphocyte reaction products were sequenced and then compared with unstimulated pre-transplant donor and recipient T cells. The cohort enrolled roughly 25 intestinal transplant recipients including one retransplant, and 3 patients lacking pretransplant specimens were excluded. A peak of at least 4% donor T cells among recipient peripheral blood mononuclear cells was the definition used for donor T cell macrochimerism. Rather than going through the commercial service, samples from a few later patients were sequenced in-house on an Illumina MiSeq and processed with MiXCR.

This specimen's time point label, interpreted: cells obtained before transplantation from donor or recipient. CD3+CD4+ and CD3+CD8+ populations were FACS-sorted from unstimulated pre-transplant donor and recipient cells taken from spleen or lymph nodes. Library prep was done by the immunoSEQ multiplex PCR assay. For most patients, genomic DNA was isolated using the Qiagen DNeasy Blood and Tissue Kit and was shipped frozen to Adaptive Biotechnologies for TCR sequencing. For most patients, high-throughput TCR-beta CDR3 sequencing of genomic DNA was performed by Adaptive Biotechnologies. As for the authors' bioinformatics: TCR sequencing data for roughly 18 patients were retrieved from Adaptive's ImmunoSEQ software; a few other patients were processed with MiXCR and VDJtools. To correct CD4 versus CD8 sorting errors, any sequence found in both subsets at a frequency ratio below 5:1 was removed. CDR3 nucleotide sequences shared between donor and recipient were removed because the origin of such sequences could not be assigned. At least 2-fold expansion over unstimulated cells and a minimum CFSE-low frequency of 0.002% (template counts) or 0.001% (read counts) were required for clones to be classified as alloreactive. A clone was considered mappable if detected in the sequenced pre-transplant spleen, lymph node, or MLR CFSE-low populations of the donor or recipient. The cumulative frequency of alloreactive clones was calculated as a percentage of all sequences, weighted by copy number. TCRdb provides this immuneACCESS table in a form limited to in-frame rearrangements. Some clones are lacking; in checked studies, under half of them reflect an unresolved V gene, and why the rest are absent is not known. D and trimming come from the DNA, and the V and J calls and clone size come from that table. Within this sample are about 86,000 clones, with roughly 91% of them counted one time only. The ten largest clones take up under 0.55% of the sample.

Summary of the overall study and its limitations: Early after transplant, declines in HvG clones were associated with peak levels of circulating GvH clones. Conclusions were limited by the relatively low number and heterogeneity of intestinal transplant patients. GvH clones were detected in recipient bone marrow, and some of these GvH clones were observed earlier in ileal mucosa or blood, consistent with an intestinal mucosal origin. High GvH to HvG T cell clonal ratios were observed in the allografts of patients with donor T cell macrochimerism.

The CDR3 contains 17 residues, cysteine and phenylalanine counted. The retained sequence is limited to the CDR3, 51 bases, with the frame set at the first base. As concerns this clone: Its antigen is unknown. No much larger clonotype is one base removed from it; base qualities were not supplied.

The receptor was isolated from a human donor who received an intestinal transplant. Sequencing was performed on unstimulated CD8+ T cells sorted from spleen or lymph node cells, taken before intestinal transplant. The chain uses TRBV1 and TRBJ2-3; the table names TRBD2, a call not compared with the DNA. TRBV1 is deemed a pseudogene. The nucleotide sequence reads as follows: TGCACCAGCAGCCATCGTAGCGGGAGGGCCAGCACAGATACGCAGTATTTT. Protein translation: CTSSHRSGRASTDTQYF.